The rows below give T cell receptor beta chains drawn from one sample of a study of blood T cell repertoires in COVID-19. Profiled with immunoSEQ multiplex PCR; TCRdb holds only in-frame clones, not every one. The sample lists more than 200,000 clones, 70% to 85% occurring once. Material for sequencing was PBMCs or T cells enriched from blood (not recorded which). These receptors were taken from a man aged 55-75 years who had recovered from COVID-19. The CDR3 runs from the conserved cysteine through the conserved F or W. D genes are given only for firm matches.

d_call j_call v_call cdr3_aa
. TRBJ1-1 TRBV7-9 CASSPQLIRVFTEAFF
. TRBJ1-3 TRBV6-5 CASRVQGSGNTIYF
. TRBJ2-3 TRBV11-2 CASSLSASADTQYF
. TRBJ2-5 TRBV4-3 CASSQDTGMETQYF
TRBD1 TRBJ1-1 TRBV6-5 CASSTRTGPTEAFF
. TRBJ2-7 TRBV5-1 CASSLGVRAEQYF
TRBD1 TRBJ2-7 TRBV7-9 CASSSPTGQGPYEQYF
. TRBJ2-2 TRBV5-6 CASSPGAGELFF
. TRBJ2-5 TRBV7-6 CASSKNGAGTQYF
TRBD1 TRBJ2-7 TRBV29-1 CSVVDRGPQYF
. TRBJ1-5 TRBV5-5 CASSLVDTNQPQHF
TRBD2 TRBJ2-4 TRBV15 CATSRDSGGGDIQYF
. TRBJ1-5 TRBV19 CASSMSGGGGNQPQHF
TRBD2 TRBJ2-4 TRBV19 CASRANGLAPNIQYF
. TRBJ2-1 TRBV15 CATSTRSSYNEQFF
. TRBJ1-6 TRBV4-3 CASSQEPGDNSPLHF
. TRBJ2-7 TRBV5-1 CASSLDGRGFYEQYF
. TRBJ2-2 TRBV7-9 CASSLTVSTGELFF
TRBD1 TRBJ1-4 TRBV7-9 CASSLGQGNEKLFF
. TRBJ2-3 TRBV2 CASSGSGLSTDTQYF
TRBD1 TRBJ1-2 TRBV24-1 CATRDRGSYGYTF
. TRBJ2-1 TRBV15 CATSSHRALGDEQFF
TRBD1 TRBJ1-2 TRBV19 CATSETGGPQRGYTF
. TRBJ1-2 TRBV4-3 CASSQGRANYGYTF
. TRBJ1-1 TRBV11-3 CASSRPIRAPNTEAFF
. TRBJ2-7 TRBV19 CASTPGFATRRNEQYF
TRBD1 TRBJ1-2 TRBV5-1 CASSLWGQGPGYTF
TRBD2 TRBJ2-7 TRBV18 CASSQATSGGNEQYF
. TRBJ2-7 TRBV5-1 CASSLDHSLYEQYF
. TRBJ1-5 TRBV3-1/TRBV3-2 CASSQVRFNQPQHF
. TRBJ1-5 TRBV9 CASSRTDRQPQHF
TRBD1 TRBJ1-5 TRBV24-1 CATAEQGMSQPQHF
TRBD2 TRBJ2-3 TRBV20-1 CSASASGGADPSTDTQYF
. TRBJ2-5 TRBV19 CASSPLRGFQETQYF
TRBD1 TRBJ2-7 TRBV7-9 CASSPPAPPTGEEQYF
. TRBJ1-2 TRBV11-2 CASSLGQFYGYTF
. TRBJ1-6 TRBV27 CASSIRGSNSPLHF